This TCR beta chain originates from a study of Graves' ophthalmopathy and Graves' hyperthyroidism. Study-wide points: The blood repertoire also included most expanded thyroid clonotypes above 0.001 frequency.

Points on this clonotype: Antigen unknown.

V shed 1 base and J shed 6 bases, with 13 bases lying between them. This CDR3 spans 14 amino acids. CDR1 and CDR2 from the germline V gene are SGHVS and FNYEAQ. Amplification of TCR beta CDR3 regions used RNA transcripts. Second-round multiplex PCR followed a first-round RT-PCR using HTBI primers. TCRdb reprocessed the multiplex PCR reads via MiXCR and lists one record per CDR3 protein. Here the sample spans about 740,000 distinct CDR3 sequences, 40% being singletons. Ophthalmopathy-affected donors exhibited moderate-to-severe activity, CAS ≥3, NOSPECS ≥4, and duration under 3 months. Among the exclusions were patients with other autoimmune diseases, uncontrolled infections, pregnancy or lactation.

The chain combines TRBV7-6 with TRBJ2-7; a weak D match, TRBD2 (5 bases). The receptor was isolated from an adult man with Graves' ophthalmopathy. Sample: peripheral blood. The CDR3 DNA reads as TGTGCCAGCAGCTTAGTATCGCTAGCATCCGAGCAGTACTTC. Translated, it gives CASSLVSLASEQYF.